This T cell receptor (beta chain) was identified during a study of blood T cells in healthy people across ages. The germline V gene has CDR1 SGDLS and CDR2 YYNGEE. This CDR3 region has 16 residues. General observations from the study: The study found more naive CD4+ cells and higher diversity in long-lived than aged donors. Leaving the PBMCs unsorted stopped any conclusive comparison of naive versus antigen-experienced cells. The study found TCR beta diversity correlated strongly with naive T cell percentage.

Next came a second PCR, run for about 7 to 11 cycles, which used a sample-barcoded 5' primer along with a J-beta primer mix. Each cDNA molecule was tagged by a template-switch adaptor that had 12 random nucleotides. TCRdb re-called the 5' RACE reads with MiXCR, one entry per CDR3 protein. Of 1.5 million to 2 million distinct CDR3 sequences in the sample, about 50% are singletons; the top ten hold approximately 2.1%. This clonotype was seen more than once but under ten times. Its cognate antigen is unknown. The material sequenced was blood. The sequence came from a woman aged 35 to 49 in good health. The V gene is TRBV9, the J gene TRBJ2-4; 8 bases agree with TRBD1. The better agreement between TRBJ2-7 and the DNA end casts doubt on the J call. The CDR3 DNA sequence: TGTGCCAGCAGCGTAGGACTCGGACAGGGTGGATTCGAGCAGTACTTC. As protein: CASSVGLGQGGFEQYF.